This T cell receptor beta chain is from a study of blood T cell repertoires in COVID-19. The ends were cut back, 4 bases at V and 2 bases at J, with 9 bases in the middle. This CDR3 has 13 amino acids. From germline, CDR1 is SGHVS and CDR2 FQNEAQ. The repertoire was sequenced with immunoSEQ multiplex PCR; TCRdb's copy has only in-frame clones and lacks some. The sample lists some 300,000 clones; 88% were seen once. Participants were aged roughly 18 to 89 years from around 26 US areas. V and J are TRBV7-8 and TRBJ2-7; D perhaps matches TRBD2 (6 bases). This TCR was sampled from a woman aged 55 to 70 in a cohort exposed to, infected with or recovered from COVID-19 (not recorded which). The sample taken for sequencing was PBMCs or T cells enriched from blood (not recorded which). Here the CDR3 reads CASSSRETYEQYF. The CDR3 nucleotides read TGTGCCAGCAGCTCACGGGAGACCTACGAGCAGTACTTC.